Shown below are 5 T cell receptor beta chains from a single sample sequenced in a study of CD8+ T cells in alopecia areata. Stated treatment: oral pan-JAK inhibitor, 5-10 mg twice daily. Once RNA had been extracted, it was reverse transcribed into cDNA to act as the sequencing template. The repertoire was sequenced with immunoSEQ multiplex PCR; TCRdb's copy has only in-frame clones and lacks some. The sample lists 87,000 or so clones; about two thirds were seen once. The specimen comprised CD8+ T cells sorted from blood, sampled around week 42, from a patient treated with tofacitinib. Receptors originate from a human donor with alopecia areata.

This clone was seen only once. The chain has TRBV4-3 and TRBJ2-3; the D is unclear. The V and J ends lost 0 bases and 1 base respectively, with 5 bases between them. CDR3 length: 14 residues. The germline CDR1 and CDR2 sequences are LGHNA and YSLEER. The CDR3 reads CASSQEVGTDTQYF. CDR3 sequence (DNA): TGCGCCAGCAGCCAAGAAGTTGGCACAGATACGCAGTATTTT.

The chain uses TRBV7-8 and TRBJ2-3; D gene ambiguous. The V end was cut by 4 bases, the J end by 1 base, with 9 bases between. This CDR3 has 14 amino acids. Germline loops: CDR1 SGHVS, CDR2 FQNEAQ. The DNA for the CDR3 is TGTGCCAGCAGCTCGTTGGGTCGCACAGATACGCAGTATTTT. Its translation is CASSSLGRTDTQYF.

This clone appeared many times. J is TRBJ2-1 and V is TRBV9; 13 bases line up with TRBD2. The CDR3 covers 17 residues. Germline CDR1 SGDLS, CDR2 YYNGEE. The J segment lost 8 bases and the V segment lost 3 bases, leaving 11 bases of the junction unmatched. The CDR3 reads CASSARPLAGGPDEQFF. The CDR3, as DNA: TGTGCCAGCAGCGCCAGACCACTAGCGGGGGGGCCGGATGAGCAGTTCTTC.

The chain has TRBV5-6 and TRBJ2-3; 11 nucleotides match TRBD2. V gave up 4 bases and J gave up 2 bases; unmatched junction bases: 12. The CDR3 is made up of 18 amino acids. Germline V CDR1 and CDR2: SGHDT, YYEEEE. This CDR3 is CASSRAASGGPSTDTQYF. CDR3 DNA: TGTGCCAGCAGCCGGGCGGCTAGCGGGGGGCCTTCCACAGATACGCAGTATTTT.

The DNA for the CDR3 is TGTGCCAGTAGTGACCAGGGACGGCCCCAGCATTTT. It specifies CASSDQGRPQHF. This sequence joins TRBV19 and TRBJ1-5; perhaps TRBD1 as D (5 bases). CDR1 LNHDA and CDR2 SQIVND come from the germline V gene (reference sequence). V was pared by 5 bases and J by 9 bases, with 11 bases between. The CDR3 sequence is 12 residues long.